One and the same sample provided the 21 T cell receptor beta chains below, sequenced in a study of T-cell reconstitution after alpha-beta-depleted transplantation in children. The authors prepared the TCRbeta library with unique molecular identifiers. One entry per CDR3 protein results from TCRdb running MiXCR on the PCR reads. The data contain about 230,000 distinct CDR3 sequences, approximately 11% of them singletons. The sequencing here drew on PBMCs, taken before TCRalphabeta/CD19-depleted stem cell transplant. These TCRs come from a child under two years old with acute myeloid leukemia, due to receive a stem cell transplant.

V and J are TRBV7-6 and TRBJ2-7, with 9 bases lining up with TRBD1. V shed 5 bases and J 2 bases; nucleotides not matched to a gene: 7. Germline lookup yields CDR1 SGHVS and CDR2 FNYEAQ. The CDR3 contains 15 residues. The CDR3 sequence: CASSPLGQGTYEQYF. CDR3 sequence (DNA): TGTGCCAGCAGCCCTTTGGGACAGGGAACCTACGAGCAGTACTTC. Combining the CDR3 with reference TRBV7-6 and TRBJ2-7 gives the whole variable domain GAGVSQSPRYKVTKRGQDVALRCDPISGHVSLYWYRQALGQGPEFLTYFNYEAQQDKSGLPNDRFSAERPEGSISTLTIQRTEQRDSAMYRCASSPLGQGTYEQYFGPGTRLTVT.

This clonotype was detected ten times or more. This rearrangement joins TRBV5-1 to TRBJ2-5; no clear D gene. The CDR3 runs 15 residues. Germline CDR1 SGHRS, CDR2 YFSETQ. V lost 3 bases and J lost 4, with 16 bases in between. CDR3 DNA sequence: TGCGCCAGCAGCTCGGGTTCCGCCGCGAGAGAGACCCAGTACTTC. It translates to CASSSGSAARETQYF.

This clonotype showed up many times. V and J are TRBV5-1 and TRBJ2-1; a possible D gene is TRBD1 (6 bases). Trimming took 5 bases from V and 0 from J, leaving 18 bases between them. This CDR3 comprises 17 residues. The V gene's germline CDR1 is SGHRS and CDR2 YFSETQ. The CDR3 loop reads CASSMLTTGLSYNEQFF. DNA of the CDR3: TGCGCCAGCAGTATGTTAACGACAGGACTCTCCTACAATGAGCAGTTCTTC.

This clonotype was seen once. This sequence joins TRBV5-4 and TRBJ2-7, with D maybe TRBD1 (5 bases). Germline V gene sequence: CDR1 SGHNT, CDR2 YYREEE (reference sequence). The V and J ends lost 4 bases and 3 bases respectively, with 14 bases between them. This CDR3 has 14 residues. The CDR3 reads CASSPLTGGYEQYF. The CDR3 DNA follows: TGTGCCAGCAGCCCTCTCACAGGCGGCTACGAGCAGTACTTC.

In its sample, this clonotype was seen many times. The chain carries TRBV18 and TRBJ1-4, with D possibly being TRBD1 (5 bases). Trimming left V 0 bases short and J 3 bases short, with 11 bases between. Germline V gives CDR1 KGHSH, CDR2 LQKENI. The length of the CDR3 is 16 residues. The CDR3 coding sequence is TGTGCCAGCTCACCACCTCCGGGGGAAGCTAATGAAAAACTGTTTTTT. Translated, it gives CASSPPPGEANEKLFF.

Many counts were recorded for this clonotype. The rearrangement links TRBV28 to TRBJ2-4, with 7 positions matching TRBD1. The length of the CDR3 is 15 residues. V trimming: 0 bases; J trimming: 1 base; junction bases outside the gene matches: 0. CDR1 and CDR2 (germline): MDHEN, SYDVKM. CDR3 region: CASSLWDRAKNIQYF. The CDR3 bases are TGTGCCAGCAGTTTATGGGACAGGGCCAAAAACATTCAGTACTTC.

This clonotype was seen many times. This CDR3 reads CSASMTGANTGELFF. The CDR3 DNA is TGCAGTGCTAGTATGACAGGGGCGAACACCGGGGAGCTGTTTTTT. The chain combines TRBV20-1 with TRBJ2-2, with 8 bases lining up with TRBD1. The CDR3 totals 15 residues. Germline V gene data show CDR1 as DFQATT and CDR2 as SNEGSKA (reference sequence). J lost 0 bases, V lost 3 bases, and 3 bases had no gene match.

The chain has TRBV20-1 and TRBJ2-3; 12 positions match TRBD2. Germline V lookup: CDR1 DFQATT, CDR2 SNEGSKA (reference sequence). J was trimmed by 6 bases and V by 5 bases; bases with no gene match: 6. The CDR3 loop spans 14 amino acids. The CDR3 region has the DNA TGCAGTGCTGGGACTAGCGGGCTCCCCGATACGCAGTATTTT. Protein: CSAGTSGLPDTQYF.

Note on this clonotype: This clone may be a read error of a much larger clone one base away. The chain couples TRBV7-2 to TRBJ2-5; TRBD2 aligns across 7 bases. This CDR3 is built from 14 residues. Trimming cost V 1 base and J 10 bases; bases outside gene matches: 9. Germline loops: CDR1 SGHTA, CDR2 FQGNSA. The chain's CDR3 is CASSLDGRRWIQYF. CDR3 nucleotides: TGTGCCAGCAGCTTAGACGGGAGGCGGTGGATCCAGTACTTC.

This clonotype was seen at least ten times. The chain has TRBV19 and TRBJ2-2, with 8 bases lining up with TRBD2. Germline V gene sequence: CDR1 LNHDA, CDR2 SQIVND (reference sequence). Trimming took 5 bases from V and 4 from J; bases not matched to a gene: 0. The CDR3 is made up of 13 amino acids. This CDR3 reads CASSGTSTGELFF. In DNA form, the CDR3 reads TGTGCCAGTAGTGGGACTAGCACCGGGGAGCTGTTTTTT.

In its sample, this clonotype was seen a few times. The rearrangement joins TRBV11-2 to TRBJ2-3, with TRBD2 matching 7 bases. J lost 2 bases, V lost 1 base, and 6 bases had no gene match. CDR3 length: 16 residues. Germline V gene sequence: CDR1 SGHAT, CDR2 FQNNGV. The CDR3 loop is CASSLVPGGSTDTQYF. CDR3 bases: TGTGCCAGCAGCTTAGTTCCGGGGGGTTCCACAGATACGCAGTATTTT.

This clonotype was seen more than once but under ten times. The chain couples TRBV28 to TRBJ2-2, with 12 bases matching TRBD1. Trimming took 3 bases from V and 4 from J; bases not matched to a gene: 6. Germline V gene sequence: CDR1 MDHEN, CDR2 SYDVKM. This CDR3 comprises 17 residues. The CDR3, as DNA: TGTGCCAGCAGTTTTTTGGGACAGGGGGCGCGCACCGGGGAGCTGTTTTTT. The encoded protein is CASSFLGQGARTGELFF.

The CDR3 DNA follows: TGTGCCAGCAGTTACAAAGGGGGCTCCTACAATGAGCAGTTCTTC. Translation: CASSYKGGSYNEQFF. The chain couples TRBV6-5 to TRBJ2-1, with a tentative D call TRBD1 (6 bases). The CDR3 covers 15 residues. CDR1 and CDR2 from the germline V gene are MNHEY and SVGAGI. V lost 2 bases and J 0 bases, leaving 8 bases between the germline ends.

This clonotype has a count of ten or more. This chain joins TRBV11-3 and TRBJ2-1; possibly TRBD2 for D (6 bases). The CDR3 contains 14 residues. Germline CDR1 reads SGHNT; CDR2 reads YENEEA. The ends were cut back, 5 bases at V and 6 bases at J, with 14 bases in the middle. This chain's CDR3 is CASSPVGDFNEQFF. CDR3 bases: TGTGCCAGCAGCCCTGTGGGGGACTTCAATGAGCAGTTCTTC.

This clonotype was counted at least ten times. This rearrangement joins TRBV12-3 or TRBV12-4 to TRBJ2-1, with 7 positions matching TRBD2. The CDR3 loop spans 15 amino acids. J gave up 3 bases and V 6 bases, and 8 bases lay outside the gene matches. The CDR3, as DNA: TGTGCCAGCAGCTGGGGCGGGGGAGTCTACAATGAGCAGTTCTTC. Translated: CASSWGGGVYNEQFF.

CDR3 residues: CAWSELGVTEAFF. The CDR3 nucleotides are TGTGCCTGGAGTGAGTTAGGGGTTACTGAAGCTTTCTTT. This chain uses TRBV30 with TRBJ1-1; D is possibly TRBD1 (5 bases). The CDR3 is 13 amino acids. Between the trimmed V and J ends, which lost 1 base and 5 bases, there was a span of 11 bases. The germline V gene encodes CDR1 GTSNPN and CDR2 SVGIG (reference sequence).

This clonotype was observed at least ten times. CDR3 region: CSAKILRNRVNTRAPNTDTQYF. CDR3 bases: TGCAGTGCCAAAATATTAAGAAACAGGGTAAACACTCGGGCACCTAACACAGATACGCAGTATTTT. The genes are TRBV20-1 and TRBJ2-3, with D possibly matching TRBD1 (6 bases). CDR1 DFQATT and CDR2 SNEGSKA come from the germline V gene (reference sequence). This CDR3 has 22 amino acids. V was clipped by 6 bases and J by 2 bases, with 39 bases between them.

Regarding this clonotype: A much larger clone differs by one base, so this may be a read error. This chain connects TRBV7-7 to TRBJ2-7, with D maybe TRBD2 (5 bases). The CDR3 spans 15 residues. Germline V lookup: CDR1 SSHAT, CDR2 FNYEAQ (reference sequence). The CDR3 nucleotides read TGTGCCAGCAGCTTACGACGGGGAGCTTCCTACGGGCAGTACTTC. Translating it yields CASSLRRGASYGQYF.

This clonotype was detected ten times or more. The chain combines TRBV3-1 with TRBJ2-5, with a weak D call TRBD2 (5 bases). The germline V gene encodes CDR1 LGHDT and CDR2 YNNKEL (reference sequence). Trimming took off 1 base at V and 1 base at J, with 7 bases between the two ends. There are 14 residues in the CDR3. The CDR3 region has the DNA TGTGCCAGCAGCCAAGGAACTAGCCAAGAGACCCAGTACTTC. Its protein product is CASSQGTSQETQYF.

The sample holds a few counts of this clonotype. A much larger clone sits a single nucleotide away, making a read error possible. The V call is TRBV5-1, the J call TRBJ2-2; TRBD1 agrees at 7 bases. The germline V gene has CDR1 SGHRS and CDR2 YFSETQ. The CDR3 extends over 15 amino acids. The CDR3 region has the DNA TGCACCAGCTTCAAAGGGGGCGTGGGCACCGGGGAGCTGTTTTTT. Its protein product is CTSFKGGVGTGELFF.

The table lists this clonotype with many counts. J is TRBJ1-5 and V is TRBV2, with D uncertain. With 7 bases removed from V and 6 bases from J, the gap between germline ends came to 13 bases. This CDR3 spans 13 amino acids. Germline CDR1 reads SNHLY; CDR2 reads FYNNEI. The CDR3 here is CASTFTAGQPQHF. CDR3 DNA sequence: TGTGCCAGCACCTTCACCGCGGGTCAGCCCCAGCATTTT.